This T cell receptor beta chain is from a study of cytomegalovirus exposure and HLA in healthy donors. General observations from the study: Later analysis revealed greater clonal expansion in HLA-associated TCR beta chains than in equally common others. Using the classifier, cytomegalovirus status was reportedly diagnosed with high specificity and sensitivity. Only CMV serostatus was available as immune exposure information.

Researchers ran the PCR with 60 Vbeta and 13 Jbeta primers. The repertoire was sequenced with immunoSEQ multiplex PCR; TCRdb's copy has only in-frame clones and lacks some. The sample lists about 130,000 clones, about two thirds seen once, with 2.6% in the top ten. A word on this clone: What it recognizes is unknown.

The CDR3 is 14 amino acids. Germline V gene data show CDR1 as SGHRS and CDR2 as YFSETQ. Germline trimming cut 3 bases from V and 2 bases from J; bases unmatched to any gene: 4. Specimen: PBMCs. The chain carries TRBV5-1 and TRBJ2-5, with 7 bases matching TRBD1. This clonotype originated in a woman aged 55 to 70 in good health and CMV-seropositive. The CDR3: CASSSWGQQETQYF. The CDR3 DNA reads TGCGCCAGCAGCTCTTGGGGACAGCAAGAGACCCAGTACTTC.